These T cell receptor beta chains were read from a single sample in a study of blood T cell repertoires in COVID-19. The method was immunoSEQ multiplex PCR; TCRdb's version includes in-frame clones alone and lacks a portion of them. This table holds 250,000 to 300,000 clones, roughly 90% found once. Sequenced material: peripheral blood. These receptor sequences come from a woman aged 45-60 years who had recovered from COVID-19. CDR3s include the opening cysteine and the closing phenylalanine or tryptophan. The order of the fields is V gene, J gene, D gene, clone size, CDR3 DNA, CDR3 protein. A D gene is named only where the DNA matches it firmly. Expanded clones get a size class; other rows say once, few or many, or leave the size out.

v_gene: TRBV28; j_gene: TRBJ1-5; d_gene: TRBD1; abundance: NA; CDR3nt: TGTGCCAGCAGTTTATTGACAGGGAGTGGCAATCAGCCCCAGCATTTT; CDR3aa: CASSLLTGSGNQPQHF
v_gene: TRBV19; j_gene: TRBJ2-1; d_gene: NA; abundance: NA; CDR3nt: TGTGCCAGTAGTATAAAGGCAGGGAATGAGCAGTTCTTC; CDR3aa: CASSIKAGNEQFF
v_gene: TRBV6-5; j_gene: TRBJ1-2; d_gene: NA; abundance: NA; CDR3nt: TGTGCCAGCAGTTGGAGGGCTAACTATGGCTACACCTTC; CDR3aa: CASSWRANYGYTF
v_gene: TRBV9; j_gene: TRBJ2-7; d_gene: TRBD1; abundance: NA; CDR3nt: TGTGCCAGCAGCCCCGGACAGGGTGGTTACGAGCAGTACTTC; CDR3aa: CASSPGQGGYEQYF
v_gene: TRBV6-1; j_gene: TRBJ2-3; d_gene: TRBD2; abundance: NA; CDR3nt: TGTGCCAGCAGTGGCCCGGGACTAGGGGTCCTAGATACGCAGTATTTT; CDR3aa: CASSGPGLGVLDTQYF
v_gene: TRBV7-9; j_gene: TRBJ1-2; d_gene: TRBD1; abundance: many; CDR3nt: TGTGCCAGCAGCTTAGTAGGAGGACAGGTTCGTAACTATGGCTACACCTTC; CDR3aa: CASSLVGGQVRNYGYTF
v_gene: TRBV5-6; j_gene: TRBJ2-3; d_gene: NA; abundance: NA; CDR3nt: TGTGCCAGCAGCTTTCTCGGGGTATCGGGCACAGATACGCAGTATTTT; CDR3aa: CASSFLGVSGTDTQYF
v_gene: TRBV10-1; j_gene: TRBJ2-5; d_gene: TRBD2; abundance: NA; CDR3nt: TGCGCCGGGCCCCCTGTGGGAGGGCAGGAGACCCAGTACTTC; CDR3aa: CAGPPVGGQETQYF
v_gene: TRBV25-1; j_gene: TRBJ2-1; d_gene: NA; abundance: NA; CDR3nt: TGTGCCAGCAGTGAAAGTACCGGGTTGTACGGGAATGAGCAGTTCTTC; CDR3aa: CASSESTGLYGNEQFF
v_gene: TRBV5-1; j_gene: TRBJ1-6; d_gene: NA; abundance: NA; CDR3nt: TGCGCCAGCAGCTTGGCCAAAGTGGGCAGGGCTTCACCCCTCCACTTT; CDR3aa: CASSLAKVGRASPLHF
v_gene: TRBV5-4; j_gene: TRBJ2-7; d_gene: TRBD2; abundance: NA; CDR3nt: TGTGCCAGCACCCCTTTAGTTAGCGGGATGGGCTATACCTACGAGCAGTACTTC; CDR3aa: CASTPLVSGMGYTYEQYF
v_gene: TRBV6-2/TRBV6-3; j_gene: TRBJ1-1; d_gene: TRBD1; abundance: NA; CDR3nt: TGTGCCAGCAGTTACCCTCATATCCAGCCCGGGACAGAAAACACTGAAGCTTTCTTT; CDR3aa: CASSYPHIQPGTENTEAFF
v_gene: TRBV6-6; j_gene: TRBJ1-2; d_gene: NA; abundance: few; CDR3nt: TGTGCCAGCAGATTGACGGAGGGACGGGGCTACACCTTC; CDR3aa: CASRLTEGRGYTF
v_gene: TRBV5-6; j_gene: TRBJ2-7; d_gene: NA; abundance: NA; CDR3nt: TGTGCCAGCAGCATTGACAGCTACGAGCAGTACTTC; CDR3aa: CASSIDSYEQYF
v_gene: TRBV2; j_gene: TRBJ2-7; d_gene: NA; abundance: NA; CDR3nt: TGTGCCAGCAGTCCAAGTTTGGGGCGCGAGCAGTACTTC; CDR3aa: CASSPSLGREQYF
v_gene: TRBV2; j_gene: TRBJ2-6; d_gene: NA; abundance: NA; CDR3nt: TGTGCCAGCAGTGAACGCGGGGATAGGGCCAACGTCCTGACTTTC; CDR3aa: CASSERGDRANVLTF